The clone carrying this TCR beta chain was observed a handful of times. PCR primers comprised 60 Vbeta and 13 Jbeta primers. Data came from immunoSEQ multiplex PCR; TCRdb stores just in-frame clones and leaves some out. The sample lists 130,000 to 150,000 clones; 60% to 85% were seen once. The data stem from a study of cytomegalovirus exposure and HLA in healthy donors. V lost 6 bases to trimming and J lost 2 bases; unmatched junction nucleotides: 2. The CDR3 is 15 amino acids. The germline CDR1 and CDR2 sequences are MNHEY and SMNVEV (reference sequence). The sequence came from a man aged 40-49 years in good health and CMV-seropositive. V is TRBV27 and J is TRBJ2-2; 11 bases line up with TRBD2. The sample consisted of PBMCs. The CDR3 is CASSRLAGNTGELFF. As DNA, the CDR3 is TGTGCCAGCAGCCGACTAGCGGGAAACACCGGGGAGCTGTTTTTT.